This is a list of T cell receptor beta chains from one sample in a study of blood T cell repertoires in COVID-19. Profiling relied on immunoSEQ multiplex PCR, and the TCRdb table lists in-frame clones only, not all of them. The sample comprises about 140,000 clones, under 80% of which are singletons, and around 13% rests with the top ten. The sequenced material came from peripheral blood. The receptors stem from an elderly man with acute or convalescent COVID-19. The CDR3 runs from the conserved cysteine through the conserved F or W. Only part of the rows carry a size: once, few, many, or a class if the clone is expanded.

j_call v_call clone_size cdr3_aa
TRBJ1-4 TRBV5-1 . CASSLALREKLFF
TRBJ2-3 TRBV18 . CASSPLGQGWRNTDTQYF
TRBJ2-1 TRBV18 . CASSPTLAGEYNEQFF
TRBJ1-1 TRBV5-6 once CASSLVGRGDTEAFF
TRBJ1-2 TRBV4-1 . CASAEPGQASGYTF
TRBJ2-2 TRBV2 . CASSEGPSGTGELFF
TRBJ2-5 TRBV24-1 . CATSDSRGSETQYF
TRBJ1-1 TRBV10-1 . CASTTWGVRGLNTEAFF
TRBJ2-1 TRBV7-3 . CASSARLGSYNEQFF
TRBJ2-3 TRBV10-2 few CASRRQGGTDTQYF
TRBJ2-2 TRBV2 . CASSAGGLATGELFF
TRBJ1-1 TRBV29-1 . CSGLTGANTEAFF
TRBJ2-2 TRBV5-1 . CASRPTGGPNTGELFF
TRBJ1-1 TRBV4-3 . CASSQQISDEAFF
TRBJ2-3 TRBV19 . CASSTSGGDTQYF
TRBJ1-1 TRBV5-1 many CASSLAGAGTEAFF
TRBJ1-1 TRBV9 . CASSRTWNTEAFF
TRBJ1-1 TRBV6-2/TRBV6-3 . CASSYAGMNTEAFF
TRBJ2-2 TRBV27 few CASSPLDGQGAGELFF
TRBJ1-5 TRBV30 . CAWNSGGNQPQHF
TRBJ2-5 TRBV6-5 . CASSQGETQYF
TRBJ2-4 TRBV19 . CASSPGGLNIQYF
TRBJ1-6 TRBV30 few CAWSITGTSYSPLHF
TRBJ2-1 TRBV18 . CASSPPAGGGMDEQFF
TRBJ1-1 TRBV15 many CATAMGAGQGANTEAFF
TRBJ1-6 TRBV29-1 . CSVRQGGDSPLHF
TRBJ2-5 TRBV19 . CASSIGGGEETQYF
TRBJ1-5 TRBV28 . CASTPIDSNQPQHF
TRBJ2-1 TRBV6-5 . CASRQGANEQFF
TRBJ2-1 TRBV9 once CASSPTPGTGEQFF
TRBJ1-5 TRBV21-1 . CASSKRVRGGYSNQPQHF
TRBJ2-7 TRBV25-1 . CASSDRVQNYEQYF
TRBJ1-1 TRBV6-1 . CASSDRGRTEAFF
TRBJ2-3 TRBV3-1/TRBV3-2 . CASSRPGLAARDTQYF
TRBJ1-4 TRBV7-2 . CASSQAGFPNEKLFF
TRBJ1-6 TRBV10-3 . CAITPGGQGAHSPLHF
TRBJ1-2 TRBV5-1 . CASSLSNGGGYTF
TRBJ2-7 TRBV12-5 . CASGLENTREQYF
TRBJ2-2 TRBV10-3 few CAIKKGGQGSSGELFF
TRBJ1-5 TRBV6-4 . CASSTTWGQGRLGPQHF
TRBJ1-2 TRBV9 . CASSVDRSNYGYTF
TRBJ2-1 TRBV20-1 . CSASMAHEQFF
TRBJ1-3 TRBV7-9 few CASRRTGGSGNTIYF